This TCR beta chain was found in a study of blood T cell repertoires in COVID-19. In the study overall: Recovery among Cohort 3 donors was established by two negative PCRs, clearance, or symptom resolution. Some COVID-19 samples were acute and others convalescent; all came from the United States, Italy and Spain.

Assignment of participants to cohorts was predicated upon participant-reported clinical history. The CDR3 totals 14 residues. The V segment lost 5 bases and the J segment 7 bases; nucleotides outside the gene matches: 7. Germline CDR1 MNHEY, CDR2 SVGAGI. In the original workflow: Quantification of nucleated cells was approximated via reference gene primer amplification. Clones were read by immunoSEQ multiplex PCR, and TCRdb kept only the in-frame ones, dropping some. The V and J calls and clone size come from that table; D and trimming were worked out from the DNA. The sample carries about 230,000 clones, roughly nine tenths recorded once.

The sequencing sample was made of PBMCs or T cells enriched from blood (not recorded which). The chain couples TRBV6-5 to TRBJ1-2; 10 bases are shared with TRBD1. The receptor's source is a woman aged 50 to 60 in a cohort exposed to, infected with or recovered from COVID-19 (not recorded which). The DNA of the CDR3 is TGTGCCAGCAGTAATCGACAGGGGGCTGGTGGCTACACCTTC. Protein sequence: CASSNRQGAGGYTF.